This T cell receptor (beta chain) comes out of a study of cytomegalovirus exposure and HLA in healthy donors. Whole-study results and caveats: There were some public TCRs occurring in many donors, but most TCR sequences were rare.

This CDR3 is built from 13 residues. With V trimmed by 5 bases and J by 5 bases, 5 bases remained unmatched. Germline assignment: CDR1 LNHNV and CDR2 YYDKDF (reference sequence). Assay: immunoSEQ multiplex PCR; the TCRdb copy retains only in-frame clones and omits some. The table records 150,000 to 200,000 clones, around 85% of them present only once. To note about this clone: Its target is unknown.

The TCR sequence derives from a young man in good health and CMV-seropositive. The sequencing sample was made of PBMCs. V and J are TRBV15 and TRBJ2-7, with TRBD2 matching 8 bases. CDR3 region: CATSGGRGDEQYF. CDR3 DNA: TGTGCCACCAGCGGGGGGCGGGGGGACGAGCAGTACTTC.